Each of the 25 T cell receptor beta chains below was sequenced from the same sample in a study of cytomegalovirus exposure and HLA in healthy donors. Only in-frame clones appear in the TCRdb table, and some are missing; sequencing was by immunoSEQ multiplex PCR. The sample shows about 360,000 clones, just over 85% of them seen only once. Sequencing was carried out using PBMCs. The receptors stem from a woman aged 18 to 35 in good health and CMV-seronegative.

CDR3 in DNA: TGCAGCGTTGCAATGGGGGGGCAGAGGAATCAGCCCCAGCATTTT. Amino acids: CSVAMGGQRNQPQHF. The chain is built from TRBV29-1 and TRBJ1-5; D perhaps matches TRBD1 (6 bases). V lost 4 bases and J lost 4, with 17 bases in between. This CDR3 is 15 amino acids long. Germline loops: CDR1 SQVTM, CDR2 ANQGSEA.

Here the CDR3 DNA reads TGTGCCAGCAGTCAGTATGGCTCTGGGGCCAACGTCCTGACTTTC. It translates to CASSQYGSGANVLTF. The V gene is TRBV27, the J gene TRBJ2-6, with D unclear. The germline V gene encodes CDR1 MNHEY and CDR2 SMNVEV (reference sequence). The germline V and J ends were trimmed by 5 bases and 0 bases, with 8 bases remaining between them. This CDR3 has 15 amino acids.

CDR3 residues: CASSILTSGGLKGETQYF. The CDR3 coding sequence is TGTGCCAGCAGCATCTTGACTAGCGGGGGGCTTAAGGGGGAGACCCAGTACTTC. The rearrangement links TRBV11-2 to TRBJ2-5, with 13 bases that match TRBD2. This CDR3 region has 18 residues. The trim removed 5 bases at V and 5 bases at J, leaving 14 bases unmatched. Germline assignment: CDR1 SGHAT and CDR2 FQNNGV.

The J gene is TRBJ2-2, the V gene TRBV18; maybe TRBD1 (5 bases). Germline V gene data show CDR1 as KGHSH and CDR2 as LQKENI. V was shortened by 5 bases and J by 6 bases, with 16 bases between the two germline ends. This CDR3 is 15 amino acids long. The CDR3 bases are TGTGCCAGCTCAGAAATGGCAGGGAAGTCCGGGGAGCTGTTTTTT. Translated, it gives CASSEMAGKSGELFF.

This chain uses TRBV2 with TRBJ2-2, with 13 bases that match TRBD2. CDR3 length: 16 residues. Germline V gene sequence: CDR1 SNHLY, CDR2 FYNNEI. The junction had 4 bases not matched to a gene; V was cut back by 8 bases and J by 1 base. The CDR3 DNA follows: TGTGCCAGCCCCCGGACTAGCGGGGGGAACACCGGGGAGCTGTTTTTT. Protein sequence: CASPRTSGGNTGELFF.

J is TRBJ1-4 and V is TRBV10-2; 7 nucleotides align to TRBD1. With V trimmed by 6 bases and J by 1 base, 11 bases remained unmatched. The CDR3 consists of 17 residues. CDR1 WSHSY and CDR2 SAAADI come from the germline V gene. The DNA of the CDR3 is TGCGCCAGCAGGGGGAGTGGAGGGGGCAGAACTAATGAAAAACTGTTTTTT. It yields the protein CASRGSGGGRTNEKLFF.

The chain couples TRBV5-1 to TRBJ2-5; 8 bases map to TRBD2. This CDR3 contains 15 residues. The ends lost 2 bases at V and 4 bases at J; junction bases unmatched: 7. Germline CDR1 and CDR2: SGHRS and YFSETQ. This CDR3 is CASSFSGGTLETQYF. CDR3 nucleotides: TGCGCCAGCAGCTTCAGCGGGGGAACATTAGAGACCCAGTACTTC.

The genes are TRBV9 and TRBJ2-3, with 7 positions matching TRBD1. Germline values: CDR1 SGDLS, CDR2 YYNGEE. The CDR3 length is 14 residues. V lost 4 bases and J lost 4; bases outside the gene matches: 6. This chain's CDR3 is CASSFGTAPDTQYF. The CDR3 DNA sequence: TGTGCCAGCAGCTTCGGGACAGCCCCAGATACGCAGTATTTT.

J is TRBJ2-1 and V is TRBV7-9; perhaps TRBD1 as D (6 bases). The CDR3 has 14 amino acids. Germline V CDR1 and CDR2: SEHNR, FQNEAQ (reference sequence). V was trimmed by 2 bases and J by 15 bases, leaving 20 bases between them. The CDR3 region is CASSLLVAGAQAFF. CDR3 sequence (DNA): TGTGCCAGCAGCTTACTAGTTGCAGGGGCTCAGGCGTTCTTC.

The V and J genes are TRBV14 and TRBJ1-2; D remains ambiguous. The CDR3 runs 15 residues. The V gene lost 2 bases and the J gene lost 0 bases, with 10 bases spanning the gap. Looked up from germline, CDR1 is SGHDN and CDR2 is FVKESK. CDR3 sequence: CASSQMPVANYGYTF. CDR3 DNA sequence: TGTGCCAGCAGCCAAATGCCCGTAGCTAACTATGGCTACACCTTC.

In regard to this clone: This may be a read error: a much more frequent sequence differs by one nucleotide. The same CDR3 also results from other DNA sequences found in this sample. This sequence joins TRBV27 and TRBJ1-5; the D gene is possibly TRBD1 (5 bases). Germline loops: CDR1 MNHEY, CDR2 SMNVEV (reference sequence). This CDR3 has 15 amino acids. V dropped 5 bases and J dropped 10 bases, with 21 bases sitting between them. CDR3 sequence reads: CASSAPGRARVPQHF. CDR3 in DNA: TGTGCCAGCAGTGCCCCGGGCAGGGCAAGAGTACCCCAGCATTTT.

The chain is built from TRBV29-1 and TRBJ2-7; D is possibly TRBD1 (6 bases). Germline CDR1 and CDR2: SQVTM and ANQGSEA. V lost 7 bases to trimming and J lost 3 bases, with 13 bases between them. The CDR3 is 12 residues long. In DNA form, the CDR3 reads TGCAGCGGCCGGGACACCGTCTACGAGCAGTACTTC. It codes for CSGRDTVYEQYF.

On this clone itself: The sample holds other DNA sequences that translate to the same CDR3. The chain combines TRBV5-1 with TRBJ2-3; a weak D match, TRBD2 (6 bases). CDR3 length: 14 amino acids. CDR1 SGHRS and CDR2 YFSETQ come from the germline V gene. The V end lost 0 bases, the J end lost 3 bases, and 8 bases lay between the germline ends. CDR3 sequence (DNA): TGCGCCAGCAGCTTGGCTAGCGTAACAGATACGCAGTATTTT. The encoded protein is CASSLASVTDTQYF.

The V gene is TRBV19, the J gene TRBJ2-1; 16 bases fit TRBD2. With 3 bases clipped from V and 8 bases from J, the junction kept 4 bases outside the gene matches. The germline V gene encodes CDR1 LNHDA and CDR2 SQIVND (reference sequence). CDR3 length: 16 amino acids. The CDR3 protein is CASSMDGTSGRDEQFF. Written as DNA, the CDR3 is TGTGCCAGTAGTATGGACGGGACTAGCGGGAGGGATGAGCAGTTCTTC.

The rearrangement links TRBV6-6 to TRBJ2-1; D is undetermined. Trimming took 0 bases from V and 7 from J, leaving 10 bases between them. CDR3 length: 14 amino acids. Germline V CDR1 and CDR2: MNHNY, SVGAGI (reference sequence). The CDR3: CASSYSRFDNEQFF. The CDR3 region has the DNA TGTGCCAGCAGTTACTCGAGATTTGATAATGAGCAGTTCTTC.

The rearrangement links TRBV7-9 to TRBJ2-1; 8 bases are a match to TRBD2. V lost 3 bases to trimming and J lost 6 bases; unmatched junction nucleotides: 10. CDR3 size: 16 residues. Germline V lookup: CDR1 SEHNR, CDR2 FQNEAQ (reference sequence). The CDR3 DNA sequence: TGTGCCAGCAGCTTGGGGCCTCGGACTAGCAGCAATGAGCAGTTCTTC. Its translation is CASSLGPRTSSNEQFF.

CDR3 sequence: CASSKVGSDTSSYNSPLHF. The CDR3 DNA follows: TGTGCCAGCAGCAAAGTTGGTTCCGACACATCCTCCTATAATTCACCCCTCCACTTT. The V call is TRBV21-1, the J call TRBJ1-6; no DNA check was done on the table's D call, TRBD1. TRBV21-1 is termed a pseudogene. The CDR3 is 19 amino acids.

The rearrangement uses TRBV9 and TRBJ2-3; D gene ambiguous. The CDR3 sequence is 13 residues long. CDR1 is SGDLS and CDR2 is YYNGEE in the germline V gene. The V and J ends lost 0 bases and 5 bases respectively, with 7 bases between them. The CDR3 reads CASSVAGVDTQYF. The CDR3 nucleotides are TGTGCCAGCAGCGTAGCTGGAGTAGATACGCAGTATTTT.

CDR3 protein: CASSRDSFNNEQFF. CDR3 DNA: TGTGCCAGTAGTAGGGACAGCTTTAACAATGAGCAGTTCTTC. The rearrangement links TRBV19 to TRBJ2-1; 7 bases are shared with TRBD1. This CDR3 spans 14 amino acids. Per germline, CDR1 LNHDA and CDR2 SQIVND (reference sequence). Losses at the gene ends were 4 bases for V and 5 bases for J; bases not matched to a gene: 5.

V is TRBV28 and J is TRBJ2-7; D remains unclear. The germline V gene encodes CDR1 MDHEN and CDR2 SYDVKM. Trimming pared 5 bases from V and 5 bases from J, leaving 10 bases between. This CDR3 region has 12 residues. CDR3 region: CASSTSPDEQYF. In DNA, the CDR3 is TGTGCCAGCAGTACCTCTCCAGACGAGCAGTACTTC.

The CDR3 loop reads CASSLQGVGATNEKLFF. Here the CDR3 DNA reads TGCGCCAGCAGCCTCCAGGGGGTTGGGGCAACTAATGAAAAACTGTTTTTT. The chain links TRBV5-1 to TRBJ1-4; the match to TRBD1 covers 7 bases. With V trimmed by 4 bases and J by 0 bases, 9 bases remained unmatched. CDR1 SGHRS and CDR2 YFSETQ come from the germline V gene. This CDR3 spans 17 amino acids.

The genes are TRBV2 and TRBJ1-1, with D maybe TRBD1 (5 bases). This CDR3 has 14 amino acids. Germline loops: CDR1 SNHLY, CDR2 FYNNEI. Trimming removed 7 bases from V and 0 bases from J, with 12 bases in between. The CDR3 DNA follows: TGTGCCAGCATACGTGGGGGGGTGAACACTGAAGCTTTCTTT. The encoded protein is CASIRGGVNTEAFF.

This CDR3 reads CSVATTGTVRGYTF. The CDR3 bases are TGCAGCGTTGCGACGACAGGGACGGTGCGCGGCTACACCTTC. The J gene is TRBJ1-2, the V gene TRBV29-1; TRBD1 agrees at 7 bases. The CDR3 runs to 14 residues. V gave up 4 bases and J gave up 8 bases; unmatched junction bases: 13. Germline CDR1 and CDR2: SQVTM and ANQGSEA.

The sample holds one count of this clone. The CDR3, as DNA: TGTGCCAGCAGCCGAATAGAGGGACTCTCTGGAAACACCATATATTTT. Translation: CASSRIEGLSGNTIYF. The V and J genes are TRBV6-6 and TRBJ1-3; D is perhaps TRBD1 (5 bases). The length of the CDR3 is 16 residues. Per the germline V gene, CDR1 is MNHNY and CDR2 is SVGAGI (reference sequence). The V gene lost 6 bases and the J gene lost 0 bases, with 15 bases spanning the gap.

This chain's CDR3 is CASSEETGVGAHHYEQYF. The DNA for the CDR3 is TGTGCCAGCAGTGAAGAAACAGGCGTGGGGGCCCACCACTACGAGCAGTACTTC. The V call is TRBV2, the J call TRBJ2-7; D possibly corresponds to TRBD1 (6 bases). There are 18 residues in the CDR3. Trimming left V 1 base short and J 3 bases short, with 22 bases between. The germline CDR1 and CDR2 sequences are SNHLY and FYNNEI.